The 21 T cell receptor beta chains reported below all come from one sample, sequenced in a study of shared clonotypes between healthy human individuals (dated by TCRdb to the early 2020s). CD8 naive samples were obtained by positive selection for CCR7 among CD45RO-negative cells, yielding a CD45RA+CCR7+ population from which TemRA cells were excluded. The library came from the immunoSEQ multiplex PCR assay. TCRdb retrieved this table from immuneACCESS and kept in-frame rearrangements only. Not all clones are present; in checked studies, unresolved V genes account for under half, and no reason is known for the remainder. The sample records millions of clones, roughly 94% of which are singletons. The ten largest account for roughly 1% of the sample. The sample taken for sequencing was naive CD8+ T cells sorted from blood. The cell subset or site label for this specimen denotes: CD45RA+CCR7+. The source is a young man in good health.

The genes are TRBV4-3 and TRBJ1-1, with D possibly being TRBD1 (5 bases). V dropped 0 bases and J dropped 6 bases, with 5 bases sitting between them. Looked up from germline, CDR1 is LGHNA and CDR2 is YSLEER. The CDR3 length is 12 residues. Here the CDR3 DNA reads TGCGCCAGCAGCCAAGAGGGGGCTGAAGCTTTCTTT. Encoded protein: CASSQEGAEAFF.

Worth noting for this clone: Distinct nucleotide sequences in the sample also encode this CDR3. The chain has TRBV5-6 and TRBJ2-7; D perhaps matches TRBD1 (6 bases). The CDR3 consists of 16 residues. V lost 0 bases, J lost 0 bases, and 13 bases lay in between. Germline CDR1 reads SGHDT; CDR2 reads YYEEEE. The chain's CDR3 is CASSLEGQGLSYEQYF. The CDR3 region has the DNA TGTGCCAGCAGCTTGGAAGGGCAGGGGCTCTCCTACGAGCAGTACTTC.

In this sample, this clone turned up once. The chain has TRBV11-2 and TRBJ2-2, with D unclear. V gave up 5 bases and J gave up 7 bases, with 11 bases separating them. CDR3 length: 13 residues. The germline V gene encodes CDR1 SGHAT and CDR2 FQNNGV. The CDR3 reads CASSLASSGELFF. CDR3 DNA: TGTGCCAGCAGCCTGGCGAGTAGCGGGGAGCTGTTTTTT.

V usage is TRBV5-1 and J usage is TRBJ1-1; weak D call: TRBD1 (6 bases). V was clipped by 1 base and J by 5 bases, with 15 bases between them. The CDR3 is 15 amino acids. Germline values: CDR1 SGHRS, CDR2 YFSETQ. The CDR3 is CASSLYPGAGTEAFF. Here the CDR3 DNA reads TGCGCCAGCAGCTTGTATCCAGGGGCTGGGACTGAAGCTTTCTTT.

V and J are TRBV7-2 and TRBJ2-7; D call uncertain. The CDR3 has 15 amino acids. V lost 5 bases and J 0 bases, leaving 14 bases between the germline ends. Germline V lookup: CDR1 SGHTA, CDR2 FQGNSA. CDR3 sequence: CASSQSWLISYEQYF. The DNA for the CDR3 is TGTGCCAGCAGCCAGAGCTGGCTGATCTCCTACGAGCAGTACTTC.

V is TRBV30 and J is TRBJ1-2; D remains ambiguous. This CDR3 has 14 residues. V gave up 2 bases and J gave up 4 bases, with 14 bases separating them. Germline values: CDR1 GTSNPN, CDR2 SVGIG (reference sequence). CDR3 residues: CAWSPPIGAYGYTF. The CDR3 DNA reads as TGTGCCTGGAGTCCACCGATCGGCGCCTATGGCTACACCTTC.

The V call is TRBV5-1, the J call TRBJ1-2; D gene unclear. Germline CDR1 and CDR2: SGHRS and YFSETQ. The germline V and J ends were trimmed by 1 base and 2 bases, with 6 bases remaining between them. The length of the CDR3 is 13 residues. The DNA of the CDR3 is TGCGCCAGCAGCTTGCGAGAGAACTATGGCTACACCTTC. Encoded protein: CASSLRENYGYTF. The entire variable domain, with the rest obtained from reference TRBV5-1 and TRBJ1-2, is as follows: KAGVTQTPRYLIKTRGQQVTLSCSPISGHRSVSWYQQTPGQGLQFLFEYFSETQRNKGNFPGRFSGRQFSNSRSEMNVSTLELGDSALYLCASSLRENYGYTFGSGTRLTVV.

The chain links TRBV19 to TRBJ2-1; no clear D gene. V was pared by 4 bases and J by 6 bases, with 10 bases between. This CDR3 has 13 amino acids. Germline-derived CDR1 and CDR2 are LNHDA and SQIVND (reference sequence). The CDR3 spells CASSTVSPNEQFF. Written as DNA, the CDR3 is TGTGCCAGTAGTACCGTCTCTCCCAATGAGCAGTTCTTC.

The chain recombines TRBV13 with TRBJ2-7; the D is unclear. With 4 bases removed from V and 4 bases from J, the gap between germline ends came to 8 bases. The CDR3 has 12 amino acids. Looked up from germline, CDR1 is PRHDT and CDR2 is FYEKMQ (reference sequence). CDR3 DNA: TGTGCCAGCAGCTCCCCCCGGTACGAGCAGTACTTC. Translating gives CASSSPRYEQYF.

Comment on this clone: Within the sample, other DNA sequences also encode this same CDR3. The chain links TRBV4-1 to TRBJ2-7, with 7 bases identical to TRBD1. CDR3 length: 15 residues. The ends lost 1 base at V and 3 bases at J; junction bases unmatched: 6. The germline gives CDR1 MGHRA, CDR2 YSYEKL. CDR3 nucleotide sequence: TGCGCCAGCAGCCAAGTGACAGGGCGATTCTACGAGCAGTACTTC. Its protein product is CASSQVTGRFYEQYF.

The chain is built from TRBV5-4 and TRBJ2-3, with D possibly TRBD2 on 6 matching bases. CDR1 SGHNT and CDR2 YYREEE come from the germline V gene (reference sequence). There are 17 residues in the CDR3. V lost 6 bases and J lost 0, with 20 bases in between. CDR3 in amino acids: CASKGSTGVTSTDTQYF. CDR3 in DNA: TGTGCCAGCAAGGGAAGTACGGGAGTCACTAGCACAGATACGCAGTATTTT. The variable domain in full, with the rest retrieved from reference TRBV5-4 and TRBJ2-3, is ETGVTQSPTHLIKTRGQQVTLRCSSQSGHNTVSWYQQALGQGPQFIFQYYREEENGRGNFPPRFSGLQFPNYSSELNVNALELDDSALYLCASKGSTGVTSTDTQYFGPGTRLTVL.

This chain connects TRBV28 to TRBJ2-7; TRBD2 matches at 7 bases. This CDR3 region has 13 residues. J gave up 6 bases and V 9 bases, and 11 bases lay outside the gene matches. In germline, CDR1 is MDHEN, CDR2 SYDVKM. Written as DNA, the CDR3 is TGTGCCAGTGAGCCCGCGGGGAGGGGCGAGCAGTACTTC. Translated: CASEPAGRGEQYF. The entire variable domain, with the rest obtained from reference TRBV28 and TRBJ2-7, is as follows: DVKVTQSSRYLVKRTGEKVFLECVQDMDHENMFWYRQDPGLGLRLIYFSYDVKMKEKGDIPEGYSVSREKKERFSLILESASTNQTSMYLCASEPAGRGEQYFGPGTRLTVT.

The chain links TRBV2 to TRBJ2-3, with a weak D call TRBD2 (5 bases). V was pared by 7 bases and J by 6 bases, with 23 bases between. This CDR3 contains 16 residues. CDR1 and CDR2 (germline): SNHLY, FYNNEI. CDR3 nucleotides: TGTGCCAGCACTCTCGGGGTGTCCCGCGGCGTGGATACGCAGTATTTT. Protein product: CASTLGVSRGVDTQYF. The complete variable domain, with remaining parts taken from reference TRBV2 and TRBJ2-3, reads EPEVTQTPSHQVTQMGQEVILRCVPISNHLYFYWYRQILGQKVEFLVSFYNNEISEKSEIFDDQFSVERPDGSNFTLKIRSTKLEDSAMYFCASTLGVSRGVDTQYFGPGTRLTVL.

This clone was found once. V and J are TRBV5-4 and TRBJ2-7; tentatively, D is TRBD2 (6 bases). Germline V gives CDR1 SGHNT, CDR2 YYREEE (reference sequence). The CDR3 runs to 14 residues. V shed 3 bases and J shed 0 bases, with 10 bases lying between them. The CDR3: CASSWGGISYEQYF. The CDR3 nucleotides read TGTGCCAGCAGCTGGGGCGGGATCTCCTACGAGCAGTACTTC.

V usage is TRBV5-1 and J usage is TRBJ2-3; D gene ambiguous. Per the germline V gene, CDR1 is SGHRS and CDR2 is YFSETQ. The V gene lost 0 bases and the J gene lost 8 bases, with 4 bases spanning the gap. The CDR3 extends over 11 amino acids. CDR3 region: CASSLDGTQYF. CDR3 bases: TGCGCCAGCAGCTTGGATGGTACGCAGTATTTT.

J is TRBJ2-1 and V is TRBV9; D is perhaps TRBD2 (7 bases). The CDR3 sequence is 19 residues long. The germline V gene encodes CDR1 SGDLS and CDR2 YYNGEE. V gave up 0 bases and J gave up 0 bases, with 19 bases separating them. CDR3 DNA sequence: TGTGCCAGCAGCGTAGGAAGGGGGGGCTCGCCGAGCTCCTACAATGAGCAGTTCTTC. Translated: CASSVGRGGSPSSYNEQFF.

The V and J genes are TRBV5-5 and TRBJ2-5; D unclear. Trimming cost V 0 bases and J 1 base, with 10 bases left between them. The CDR3 is made up of 15 amino acids. The V gene's germline CDR1 is SGHKS and CDR2 YYEKEE (reference sequence). The DNA of the CDR3 is TGTGCCAGCAGCTTGGAGATGGCCGGCCAAGAGACCCAGTACTTC. Its translation is CASSLEMAGQETQYF.

This chain uses TRBV6-1 with TRBJ2-7, with D possibly being TRBD1 (5 bases). The V gene lost 9 bases and the J gene lost 0 bases, with 15 bases spanning the gap. Germline V lookup: CDR1 MNHNS, CDR2 SASEGT. The CDR3 totals 14 residues. CDR3 nucleotide sequence: TGTGCCAGTACAGTGCAGGGTCTCTCCTACGAGCAGTACTTC. It yields the protein CASTVQGLSYEQYF.

The DNA for the CDR3 is TGTGCCAGCAGCCAAGAAAACTCTCAAGAGACCCAGTACTTC. This translates into CASSQENSQETQYF. The V and J genes are TRBV4-2 and TRBJ2-5; no reliable D call. Trimming removed 0 bases from V and 2 bases from J, with 7 bases in between. The CDR3 spans 14 residues. The V gene's germline CDR1 is LGHNA and CDR2 YNFKEQ.

As concerns this clone: Distinct nucleotide sequences in the sample also encode this CDR3. The V gene is TRBV7-9, the J gene TRBJ2-5, with D hard to call. The CDR3 totals 11 residues. With 2 bases removed from V and 5 bases from J, the gap between germline ends came to 3 bases. The germline gives CDR1 SEHNR, CDR2 FQNEAQ (reference sequence). CDR3: CASSLSETQYF. The CDR3 DNA is TGTGCCAGCAGCTTAAGTGAGACCCAGTACTTC.

The chain uses TRBV11-3 and TRBJ1-6; 8 bases match TRBD1. V lost 5 bases and J lost 7; bases outside the gene matches: 10. The CDR3 loop spans 16 amino acids. CDR1 SGHNT and CDR2 YENEEA come from the germline V gene. The CDR3 protein is CASSPHRGQANSPLHF. The CDR3 nucleotides read TGTGCCAGCAGCCCGCACCGGGGACAGGCCAATTCACCCCTCCACTTT.